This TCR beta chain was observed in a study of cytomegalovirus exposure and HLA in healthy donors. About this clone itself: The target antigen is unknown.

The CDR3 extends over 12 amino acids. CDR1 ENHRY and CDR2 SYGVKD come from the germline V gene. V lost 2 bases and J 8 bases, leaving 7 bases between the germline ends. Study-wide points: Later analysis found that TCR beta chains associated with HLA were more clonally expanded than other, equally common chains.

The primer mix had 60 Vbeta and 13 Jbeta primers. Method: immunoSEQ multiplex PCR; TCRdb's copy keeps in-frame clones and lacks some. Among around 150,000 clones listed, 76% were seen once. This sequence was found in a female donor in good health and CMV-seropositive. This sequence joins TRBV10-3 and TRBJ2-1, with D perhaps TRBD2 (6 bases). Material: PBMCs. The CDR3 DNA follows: TGTGCCATCAGTGAGGGAGGGGATGAGCAGTTCTTC. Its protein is CAISEGGDEQFF.